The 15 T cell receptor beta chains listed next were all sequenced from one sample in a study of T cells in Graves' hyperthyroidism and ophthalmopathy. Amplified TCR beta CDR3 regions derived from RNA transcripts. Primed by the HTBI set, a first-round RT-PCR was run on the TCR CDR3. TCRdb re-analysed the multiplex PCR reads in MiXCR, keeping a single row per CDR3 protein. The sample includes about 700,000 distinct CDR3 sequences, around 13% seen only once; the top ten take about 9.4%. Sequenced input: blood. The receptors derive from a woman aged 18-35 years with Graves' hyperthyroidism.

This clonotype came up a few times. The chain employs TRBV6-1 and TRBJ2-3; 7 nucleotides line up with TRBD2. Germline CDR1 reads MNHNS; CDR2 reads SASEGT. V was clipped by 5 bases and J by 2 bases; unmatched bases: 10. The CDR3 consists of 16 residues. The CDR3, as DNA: TGTGCCAGCAGTACCTATGGGGGGGTCGACACAGATACGCAGTATTTT. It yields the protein CASSTYGGVDTDTQYF.

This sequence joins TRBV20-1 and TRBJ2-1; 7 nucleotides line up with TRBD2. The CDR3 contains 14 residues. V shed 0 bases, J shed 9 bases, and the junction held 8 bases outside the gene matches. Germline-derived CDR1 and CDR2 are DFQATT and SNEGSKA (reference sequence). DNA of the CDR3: TGCAGTGCTAGAGACCCCCGGGCTAGCGGTGAGCAGTTCTTC. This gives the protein CSARDPRASGEQFF.

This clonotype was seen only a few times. In DNA, the CDR3 is TGTGCCAGCACCCCGGGAGGTGCCTACAATGAGCAGTTCTTC. It specifies CASTPGGAYNEQFF. This rearrangement joins TRBV6-1 to TRBJ2-1; 7 bases align to TRBD2. Germline CDR1 and CDR2: MNHNS and SASEGT. The CDR3 is 14 amino acids. J lost 2 bases, V lost 7 bases, and 5 bases had no gene match.

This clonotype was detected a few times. The CDR3 DNA reads as TGTGCCAGCAGCTCGGACCCATCTAACTATGGCTACACCTTC. It is translated as CASSSDPSNYGYTF. The rearrangement joins TRBV7-3 to TRBJ1-2, with no clear D. Trimming pared 4 bases from V and 0 bases from J, leaving 9 bases between. This CDR3 contains 14 residues. Germline V gene sequence: CDR1 SGHTA, CDR2 FQGTGA.

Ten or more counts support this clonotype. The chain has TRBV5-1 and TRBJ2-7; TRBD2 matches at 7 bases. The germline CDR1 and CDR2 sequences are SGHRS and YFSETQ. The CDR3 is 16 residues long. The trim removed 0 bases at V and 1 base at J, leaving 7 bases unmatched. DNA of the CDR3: TGCGCCAGCAGCTTGGGCCCCTCGGGGGGATCCTACGAGCAGTACTTC. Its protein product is CASSLGPSGGSYEQYF. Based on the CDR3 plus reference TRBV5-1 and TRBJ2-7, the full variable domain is KAGVTQTPRYLIKTRGQQVTLSCSPISGHRSVSWYQQTPGQGLQFLFEYFSETQRNKGNFPGRFSGRQFSNSRSEMNVSTLELGDSALYLCASSLGPSGGSYEQYFGPGTRLTVT.

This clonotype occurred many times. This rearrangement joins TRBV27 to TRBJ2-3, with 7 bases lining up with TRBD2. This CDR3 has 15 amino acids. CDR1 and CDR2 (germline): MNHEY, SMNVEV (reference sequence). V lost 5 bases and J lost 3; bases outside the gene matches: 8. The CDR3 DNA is TGTGCCAGCAGTCCGGGGGTAGCGGGTACAGATACGCAGTATTTT. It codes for CASSPGVAGTDTQYF.

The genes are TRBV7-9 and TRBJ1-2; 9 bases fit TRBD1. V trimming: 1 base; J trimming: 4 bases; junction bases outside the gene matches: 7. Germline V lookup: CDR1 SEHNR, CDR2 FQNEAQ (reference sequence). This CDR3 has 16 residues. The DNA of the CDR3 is TGTGCCAGCAGCTTAGTGATGGGACAGGGTGGCTATGGCTACACCTTC. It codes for CASSLVMGQGGYGYTF.

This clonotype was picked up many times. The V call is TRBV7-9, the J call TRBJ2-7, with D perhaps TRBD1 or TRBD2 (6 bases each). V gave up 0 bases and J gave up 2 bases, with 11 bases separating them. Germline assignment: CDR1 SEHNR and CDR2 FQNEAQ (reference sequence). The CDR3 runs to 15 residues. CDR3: CASSLAEGGTYEQYF. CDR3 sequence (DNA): TGTGCCAGCAGCTTAGCGGAGGGGGGCACCTACGAGCAGTACTTC. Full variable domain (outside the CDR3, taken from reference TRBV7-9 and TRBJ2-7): DTGVSQNPRHKITKRGQNVTFRCDPISEHNRLYWYRQTLGQGPEFLTYFQNEAQLEKSRLLSDRFSAERPKGSFSTLEIQRTEQGDSAMYLCASSLAEGGTYEQYFGPGTRLTVT.

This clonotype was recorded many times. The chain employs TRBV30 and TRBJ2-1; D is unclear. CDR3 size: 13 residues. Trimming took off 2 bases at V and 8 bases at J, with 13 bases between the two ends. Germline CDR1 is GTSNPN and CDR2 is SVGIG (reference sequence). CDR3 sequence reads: CAWSSIRTDEQFF. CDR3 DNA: TGTGCCTGGAGTAGCATACGGACGGATGAGCAGTTCTTC.

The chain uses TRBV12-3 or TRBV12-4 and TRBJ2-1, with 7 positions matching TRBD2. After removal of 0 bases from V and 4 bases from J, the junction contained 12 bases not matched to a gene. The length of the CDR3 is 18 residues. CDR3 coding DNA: TGTGCCAGCAGTTTAGCCCACCCCGGGGCTAGCGGTTACAATGAGCAGTTCTTC. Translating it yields CASSLAHPGASGYNEQFF.

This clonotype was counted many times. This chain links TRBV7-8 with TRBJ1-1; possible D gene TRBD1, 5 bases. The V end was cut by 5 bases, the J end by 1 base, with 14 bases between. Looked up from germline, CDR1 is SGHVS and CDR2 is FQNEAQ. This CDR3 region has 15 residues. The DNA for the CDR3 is TGTGCCAGCAGCCCCGACAGATACCAGAACACTGAAGCTTTCTTT. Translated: CASSPDRYQNTEAFF.

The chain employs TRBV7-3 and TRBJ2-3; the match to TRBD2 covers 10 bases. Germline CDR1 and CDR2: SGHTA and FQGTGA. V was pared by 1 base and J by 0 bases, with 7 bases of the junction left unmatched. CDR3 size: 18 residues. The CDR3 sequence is CASSLKGLAASSTDTQYF. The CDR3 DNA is TGTGCCAGCAGCTTAAAAGGACTAGCGGCCTCTAGCACAGATACGCAGTATTTT.

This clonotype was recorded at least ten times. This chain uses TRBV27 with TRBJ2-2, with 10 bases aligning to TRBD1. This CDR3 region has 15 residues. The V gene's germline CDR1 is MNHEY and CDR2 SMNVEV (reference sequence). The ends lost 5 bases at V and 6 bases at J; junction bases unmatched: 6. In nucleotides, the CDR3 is TGTGCCAGCAGTCCAAGACAGGGGGCACCCGGGGAGCTGTTTTTT. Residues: CASSPRQGAPGELFF.

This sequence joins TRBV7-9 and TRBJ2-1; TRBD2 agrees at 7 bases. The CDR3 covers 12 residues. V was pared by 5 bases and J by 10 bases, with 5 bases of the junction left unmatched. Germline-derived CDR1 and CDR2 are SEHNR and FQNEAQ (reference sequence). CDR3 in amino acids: CASSLGGQEQFF. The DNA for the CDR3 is TGTGCCAGCAGCCTGGGAGGGCAGGAGCAGTTCTTC.

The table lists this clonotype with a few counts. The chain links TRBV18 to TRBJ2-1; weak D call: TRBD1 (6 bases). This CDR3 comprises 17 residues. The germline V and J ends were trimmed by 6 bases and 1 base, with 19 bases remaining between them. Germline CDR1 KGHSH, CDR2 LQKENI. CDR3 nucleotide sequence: TGTGCCAGCTCCCCGCCCTTAGGGGGAGAGTCCTACAATGAGCAGTTCTTC. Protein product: CASSPPLGGESYNEQFF.